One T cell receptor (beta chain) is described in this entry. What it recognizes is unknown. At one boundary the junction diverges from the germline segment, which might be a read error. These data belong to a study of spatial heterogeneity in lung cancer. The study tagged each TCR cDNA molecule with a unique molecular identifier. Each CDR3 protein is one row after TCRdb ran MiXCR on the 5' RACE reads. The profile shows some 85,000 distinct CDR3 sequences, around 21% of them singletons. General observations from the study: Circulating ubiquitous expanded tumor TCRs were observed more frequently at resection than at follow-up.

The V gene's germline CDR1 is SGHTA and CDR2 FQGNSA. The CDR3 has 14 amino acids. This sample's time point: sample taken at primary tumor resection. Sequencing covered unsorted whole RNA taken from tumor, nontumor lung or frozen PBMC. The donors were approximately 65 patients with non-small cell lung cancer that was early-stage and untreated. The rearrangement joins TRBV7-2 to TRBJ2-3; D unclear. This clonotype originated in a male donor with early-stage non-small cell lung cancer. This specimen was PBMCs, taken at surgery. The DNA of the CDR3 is TGTGCCAGCAGCGTAGCCCTTTTCACAGATACGCAGTATTTT. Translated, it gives CASSVALFTDTQYF.